Listed here are 16 T cell receptor beta chains from one sample, sequenced in a study of cytomegalovirus exposure and HLA in healthy donors. The PCR employed 60 Vbeta primers together with 13 Jbeta primers. Assay used: immunoSEQ multiplex PCR; TCRdb lists only in-frame clones, some missing. The sample gives 150,000 to 200,000 clones, 65% to 85% of which show up once; around 1.9% is in the top ten. What was sequenced was PBMCs. These receptors all come from a man aged 18 to 30 in good health and CMV-seronegative.

The chain has TRBV6-6 and TRBJ1-4; D gene uncertain. Germline CDR1 and CDR2: MNHNY and SVGAGI (reference sequence). This CDR3 is built from 14 residues. V lost 2 bases and J 3 bases, leaving 7 bases between the germline ends. CDR3 amino acids: CASSYTVPNEKLFF. CDR3 bases: TGTGCCAGCAGTTACACGGTACCTAATGAAAAACTGTTTTTT.

The chain links TRBV21-1 to TRBJ2-7; the DNA was not compared with TRBD2, the D call given in the table. TRBV21-1 counts as a pseudogene. The CDR3 covers 15 residues. The CDR3 spells CASSKGPGIHYEQYF. CDR3 DNA: TGTGCCAGCAGCAAAGGGCCGGGGATCCACTACGAGCAGTACTTC.

The chain is built from TRBV5-1 and TRBJ2-7, with 7 bases identical to TRBD1. CDR1 SGHRS and CDR2 YFSETQ come from the germline V gene. There are 15 residues in the CDR3. V lost 0 bases, J lost 7 bases, and 10 bases stayed unmatched. CDR3 nucleotides: TGCGCCAGCAGCTTGGAGGGGACAGCATTTAAAGAGCAGTACTTC. The encoded protein is CASSLEGTAFKEQYF.

Regarding this clone: A junction boundary mismatches the germline segment, possibly from a read error. The J gene is TRBJ2-1, the V gene TRBV7-7, with 16 bases that match TRBD2. The CDR3 extends over 16 amino acids. Germline lookup yields CDR1 SSHAT and CDR2 FNYEAQ (reference sequence). The CDR3 region has the DNA TGTGCTAGCAGCCCGGGGACTAGCGGGGGGGCATGGGAGCAGTTCTTC. Its protein product is CASSPGTSGGAWEQFF.

This chain links TRBV2 with TRBJ1-3; 7 bases are shared with TRBD1. Trimming took 1 base from V and 1 from J; bases not matched to a gene: 4. Germline values: CDR1 SNHLY, CDR2 FYNNEI. This CDR3 has 16 amino acids. CDR3 region: CASSEGRGNSGNTIYF. CDR3 bases: TGTGCCAGCAGTGAAGGCAGGGGGAATTCTGGAAACACCATATATTTT.

The CDR3 here is CASSLDSLSNTGELFF. CDR3 DNA sequence: TGCGCCAGCAGCTTGGACAGTCTATCGAACACCGGGGAGCTGTTTTTT. The genes are TRBV5-1 and TRBJ2-2; D not certain. CDR1 and CDR2 (germline): SGHRS, YFSETQ. This CDR3 spans 16 amino acids. V was clipped by 0 bases and J by 0 bases, with 9 bases between them.

J is TRBJ1-1 and V is TRBV20-1; a weak D match, TRBD1 (6 bases). The CDR3 contains 11 residues. CDR1 and CDR2 (germline): DFQATT, SNEGSKA (reference sequence). Trimming pared 7 bases from V and 8 bases from J, leaving 14 bases between. DNA for the CDR3: TGCAGTGTGGTCCAGGGGCAGGAAGCTTTCTTT. The encoded protein is CSVVQGQEAFF.

This rearrangement joins TRBV6-5 to TRBJ1-2, with D uncertain. The CDR3 sequence is 13 residues long. The germline V gene has CDR1 MNHEY and CDR2 SVGAGI. V lost 6 bases to trimming and J lost 7 bases, with 15 bases between them. Here the CDR3 reads CASSPSQAGGYTF. The CDR3 DNA follows: TGTGCCAGCAGCCCCTCGCAGGCTGGTGGCTACACCTTC.

The gene calls are TRBV10-3 and TRBJ2-2; D is perhaps TRBD1 (5 bases). Germline lookup yields CDR1 ENHRY and CDR2 SYGVKD. The V end lost 0 bases, the J end lost 6 bases, and 11 bases lay between the germline ends. The CDR3 totals 15 residues. CDR3 region: CAISESSQTAGELFF. CDR3 sequence (DNA): TGTGCCATCAGTGAGTCGAGTCAGACAGCCGGGGAGCTGTTTTTT.

This clone was counted a few times. Other DNA sequences from this sample encode an identical CDR3 as well. The rearrangement uses TRBV4-3 and TRBJ2-7; 10 positions agree with TRBD1. With V trimmed by 3 bases and J by 2 bases, 7 bases remained unmatched. CDR1 LGHNA and CDR2 YSLEER come from the germline V gene. This CDR3 has 16 amino acids. The CDR3 region is CASSHSGTGETYEQYF. Here the CDR3 DNA reads TGCGCCAGCAGCCATTCCGGGACAGGGGAAACCTACGAGCAGTACTTC.

The genes are TRBV7-2 and TRBJ2-1, with 11 nucleotides matching TRBD1. Trimming cost V 5 bases and J 9 bases; bases outside gene matches: 12. Germline V gives CDR1 SGHTA, CDR2 FQGNSA. The CDR3 is made up of 16 amino acids. This chain's CDR3 is CASSLSGQGAIAEQFF. The CDR3 nucleotides are TGTGCCAGCAGCCTAAGCGGACAGGGGGCGATCGCTGAGCAGTTCTTC.

This clone was picked up one time. The chain has TRBV5-5 and TRBJ1-4; the D is unclear. The V gene lost 2 bases and the J gene lost 5 bases, with 13 bases spanning the gap. The CDR3 loop spans 15 amino acids. CDR1 SGHKS and CDR2 YYEKEE come from the germline V gene (reference sequence). The CDR3, as DNA: TGTGCCAGCAGCTTAATCACAGAACAAAATGAAAAACTGTTTTTT. It specifies CASSLITEQNEKLFF.

This rearrangement joins TRBV6-6 to TRBJ2-7, with D hard to call. Germline V lookup: CDR1 MNHNY, CDR2 SVGAGI (reference sequence). This CDR3 contains 15 residues. Trimming stripped 7 bases from V and 2 bases from J, with 18 bases between. DNA of the CDR3: TGTGCCAGCACCGGCCCGCGAGGAGTTCCCTACGAGCAGTACTTC. This sequence encodes CASTGPRGVPYEQYF.

Here the CDR3 reads CASSQSSGFSYEQYF. The CDR3 DNA reads TGTGCCAGCAGTCAGTCTAGCGGGTTTTCCTACGAGCAGTACTTC. The chain has TRBV7-2 and TRBJ2-7, with TRBD2 matching 8 bases. Germline V gives CDR1 SGHTA, CDR2 FQGNSA. This CDR3 contains 15 residues. V lost 6 bases and J lost 1; bases outside the gene matches: 8. The full variable domain, its missing parts supplied by reference TRBV7-2 and TRBJ2-7, is GAGVSQSPSNKVTEKGKDVELRCDPISGHTALYWYRQSLGQGLEFLIYFQGNSAPDKSGLPSDRFSAERTGGSVSTLTIQRTQQEDSAVYLCASSQSSGFSYEQYFGPGTRLTVT.

V gene TRBV7-8 combines with J gene TRBJ1-3; D gene ambiguous. Germline V gene lookup returns CDR1 SGHVS and CDR2 FQNEAQ. V lost 2 bases, J lost 0 bases, and 8 bases lay in between. The CDR3 is made up of 15 amino acids. The CDR3 region is CASSLSAGSGNTIYF. For the CDR3, the DNA is TGTGCCAGCAGCTTATCCGCCGGCTCTGGAAACACCATATATTTT.

This chain joins TRBV28 and TRBJ2-7; D unresolved. The V end was cut by 2 bases, the J end by 2 bases, with 13 bases between. CDR3 size: 15 residues. CDR1 and CDR2 (germline): MDHEN, SYDVKM. In DNA form, the CDR3 reads TGTGCCAGCAGTTTAAGTGCCGGTCCCACCTACGAGCAGTACTTC. Amino acids: CASSLSAGPTYEQYF.